The sample holds a few counts of the clone carrying this T cell receptor beta chain. The target antigen is unknown. This sample is part of a study of spatial heterogeneity in lung cancer. Turning to the study itself: An average of more than ten raw reads was observed per unique TCR and UMI combination. General study points: Compared with follow-up, resection was when ubiquitous expanded tumor TCRs appeared in blood more.

Every molecule of TCR cDNA had its own unique molecular identifier. TCRdb itself ran the 5' RACE reads through MiXCR, one entry per CDR3 protein. This sample yields around 25,000 distinct CDR3 sequences, of which around 9.6% are seen a single time; approximately 21% belongs to the top ten. Described time point: blood at routine non-recurrence follow-up after resection. Tumor, nontumor lung or frozen PBMC supplied whole RNA that was sequenced unsorted. V was pared by 0 bases and J by 5 bases, with 17 bases between. CDR1 is SGHRS and CDR2 is YFSETQ in the germline V gene. This CDR3 region has 16 residues.

The TCR originated in a male donor with early-stage non-small cell lung cancer. V usage is TRBV5-1 and J usage is TRBJ2-5, with unresolved D. This specimen consisted of PBMCs, obtained at follow-up. The CDR3 here is CASSLVVGAQVETQYF. CDR3 in DNA: TGCGCCAGCAGCTTGGTGGTAGGTGCGCAAGTGGAGACCCAGTACTTC.